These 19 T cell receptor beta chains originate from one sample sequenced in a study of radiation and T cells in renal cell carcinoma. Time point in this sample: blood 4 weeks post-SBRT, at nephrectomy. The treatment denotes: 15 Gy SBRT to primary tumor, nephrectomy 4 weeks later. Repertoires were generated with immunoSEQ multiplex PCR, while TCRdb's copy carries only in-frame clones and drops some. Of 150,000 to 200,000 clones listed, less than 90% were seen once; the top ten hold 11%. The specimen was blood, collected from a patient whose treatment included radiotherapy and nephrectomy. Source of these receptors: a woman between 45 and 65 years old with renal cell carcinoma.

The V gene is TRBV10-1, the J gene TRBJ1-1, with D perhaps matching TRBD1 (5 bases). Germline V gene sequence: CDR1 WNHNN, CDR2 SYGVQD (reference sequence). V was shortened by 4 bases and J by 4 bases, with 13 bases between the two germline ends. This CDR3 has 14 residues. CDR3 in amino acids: CASSAGGEATEAFF. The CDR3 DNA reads TGCGCCAGCAGTGCCGGGGGGGAGGCCACTGAAGCTTTCTTT.

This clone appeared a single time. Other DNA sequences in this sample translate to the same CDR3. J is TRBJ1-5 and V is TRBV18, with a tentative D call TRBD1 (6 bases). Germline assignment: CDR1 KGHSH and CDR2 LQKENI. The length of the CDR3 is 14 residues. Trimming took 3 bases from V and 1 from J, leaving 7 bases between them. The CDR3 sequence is CASSPGQSNQPQHF. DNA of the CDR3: TGTGCCAGCTCACCTGGACAGAGCAATCAGCCCCAGCATTTT.

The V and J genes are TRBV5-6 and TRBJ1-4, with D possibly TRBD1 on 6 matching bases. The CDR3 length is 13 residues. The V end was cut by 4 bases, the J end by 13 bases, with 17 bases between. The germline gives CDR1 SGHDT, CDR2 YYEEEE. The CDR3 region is CASSGRLGHRLFF. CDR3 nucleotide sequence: TGTGCCAGCAGCGGAAGGCTGGGACATAGACTGTTTTTT. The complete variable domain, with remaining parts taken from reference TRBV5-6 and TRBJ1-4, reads DAGVTQSPTHLIKTRGQQVTLRCSPKSGHDTVSWYQQALGQGPQFIFQYYEEEERQRGNFPDRFSGHQFPNYSSELNVNALLLGDSALYLCASSGRLGHRLFFGSGTQLSVL.

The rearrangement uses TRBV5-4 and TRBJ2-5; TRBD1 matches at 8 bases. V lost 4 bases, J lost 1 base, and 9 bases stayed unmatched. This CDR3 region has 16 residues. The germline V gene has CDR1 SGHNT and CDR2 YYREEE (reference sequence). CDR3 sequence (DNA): TGTGCCAGCAGCCCTCCAGGGGGCTGGGTCCAAGAGACCCAGTACTTC. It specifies CASSPPGGWVQETQYF.

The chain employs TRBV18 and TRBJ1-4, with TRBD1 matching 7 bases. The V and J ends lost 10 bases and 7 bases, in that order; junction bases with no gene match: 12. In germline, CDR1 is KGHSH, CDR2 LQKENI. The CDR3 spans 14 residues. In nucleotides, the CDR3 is TGTGCCACCCAAATGTCGGCAGGGGGTGAAAAACTGTTTTTT. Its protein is CATQMSAGGEKLFF.

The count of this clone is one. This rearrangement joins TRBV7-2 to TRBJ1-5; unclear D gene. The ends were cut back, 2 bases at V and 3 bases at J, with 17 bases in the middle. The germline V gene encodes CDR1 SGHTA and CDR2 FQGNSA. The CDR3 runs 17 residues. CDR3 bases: TGTGCCAGCAGCTTAAATAGTCCAGGCCTGTTCAATCAGCCCCAGCATTTT. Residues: CASSLNSPGLFNQPQHF.

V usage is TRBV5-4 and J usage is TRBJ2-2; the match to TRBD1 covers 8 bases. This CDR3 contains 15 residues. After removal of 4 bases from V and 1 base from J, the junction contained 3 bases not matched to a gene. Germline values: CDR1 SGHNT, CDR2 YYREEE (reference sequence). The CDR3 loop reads CASSPGQVNTGELFF. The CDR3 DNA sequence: TGTGCCAGCAGCCCGGGACAGGTGAACACCGGGGAGCTGTTTTTT.

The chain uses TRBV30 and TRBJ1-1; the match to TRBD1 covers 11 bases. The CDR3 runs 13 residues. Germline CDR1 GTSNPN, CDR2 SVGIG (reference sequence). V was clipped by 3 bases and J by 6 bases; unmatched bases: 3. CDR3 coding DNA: TGTGCCTGGAGCCCGGGACAGGGGGCTGAAGCTTTCTTT. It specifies CAWSPGQGAEAFF.

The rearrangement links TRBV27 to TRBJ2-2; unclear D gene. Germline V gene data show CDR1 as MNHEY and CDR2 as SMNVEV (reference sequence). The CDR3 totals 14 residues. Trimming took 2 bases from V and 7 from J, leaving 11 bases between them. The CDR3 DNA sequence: TGTGCCAGCAGTTTAGTTAGGGTGAGCGGGGAGCTGTTTTTT. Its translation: CASSLVRVSGELFF.

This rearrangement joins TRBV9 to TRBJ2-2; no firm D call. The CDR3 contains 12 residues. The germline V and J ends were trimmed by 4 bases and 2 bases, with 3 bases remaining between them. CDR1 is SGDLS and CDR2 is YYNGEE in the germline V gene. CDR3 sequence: CASSSNTGELFF. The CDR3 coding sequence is TGTGCCAGCAGCTCTAACACCGGGGAGCTGTTTTTT.

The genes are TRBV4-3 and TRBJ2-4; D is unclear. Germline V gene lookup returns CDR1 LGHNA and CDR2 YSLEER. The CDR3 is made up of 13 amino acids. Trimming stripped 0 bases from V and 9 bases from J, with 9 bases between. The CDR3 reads CASSQDGATIQYF. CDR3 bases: TGCGCCAGCAGCCAAGATGGAGCAACCATTCAGTACTTC.

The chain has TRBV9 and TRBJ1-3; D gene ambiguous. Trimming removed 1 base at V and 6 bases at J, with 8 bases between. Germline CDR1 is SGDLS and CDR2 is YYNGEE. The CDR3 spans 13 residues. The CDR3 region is CASSVRPLNTIYF. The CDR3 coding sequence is TGTGCCAGCAGCGTAAGGCCTCTAAACACCATATATTTT. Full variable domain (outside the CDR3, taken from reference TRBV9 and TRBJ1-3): DSGVTQTPKHLITATGQRVTLRCSPRSGDLSVYWYQQSLDQGLQFLIQYYNGEERAKGNILERFSAQQFPDLHSELNLSSLELGDSALYFCASSVRPLNTIYFGEGSWLTVV.

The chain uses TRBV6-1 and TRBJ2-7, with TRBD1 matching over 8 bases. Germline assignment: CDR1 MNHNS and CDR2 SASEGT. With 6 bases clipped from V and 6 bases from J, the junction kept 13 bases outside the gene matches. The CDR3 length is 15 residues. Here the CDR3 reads CASRYTGTGLSEQYF. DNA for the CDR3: TGTGCCAGCAGGTATACCGGGACAGGTCTGTCCGAGCAGTACTTC.

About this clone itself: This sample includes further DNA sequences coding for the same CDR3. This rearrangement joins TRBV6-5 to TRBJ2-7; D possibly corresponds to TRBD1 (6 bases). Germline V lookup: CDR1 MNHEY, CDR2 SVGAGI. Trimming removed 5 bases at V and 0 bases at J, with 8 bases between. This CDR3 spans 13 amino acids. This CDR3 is CASSTGSSYEQYF. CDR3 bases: TGTGCCAGCAGTACAGGGAGCTCCTACGAGCAGTACTTC.

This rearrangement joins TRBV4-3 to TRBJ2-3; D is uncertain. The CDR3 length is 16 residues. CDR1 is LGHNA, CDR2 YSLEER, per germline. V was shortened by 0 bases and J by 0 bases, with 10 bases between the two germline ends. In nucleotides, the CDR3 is TGCGCCAGCAGCCAAGATTTCCGGCTTAGCACAGATACGCAGTATTTT. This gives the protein CASSQDFRLSTDTQYF.

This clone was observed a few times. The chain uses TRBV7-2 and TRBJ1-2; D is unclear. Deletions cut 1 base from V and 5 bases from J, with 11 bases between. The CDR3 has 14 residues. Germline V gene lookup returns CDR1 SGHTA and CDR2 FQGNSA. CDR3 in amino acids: CASSLDPREYGYTF. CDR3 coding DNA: TGTGCCAGCAGCTTAGACCCAAGGGAATATGGCTACACCTTC.

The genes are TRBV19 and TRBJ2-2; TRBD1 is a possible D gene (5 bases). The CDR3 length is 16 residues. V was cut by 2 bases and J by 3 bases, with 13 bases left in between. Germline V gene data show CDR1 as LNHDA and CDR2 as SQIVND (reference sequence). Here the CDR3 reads CASSISGQGDTGELFF. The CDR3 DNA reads TGTGCCAGTAGTATATCCGGTCAGGGCGACACCGGGGAGCTGTTTTTT.

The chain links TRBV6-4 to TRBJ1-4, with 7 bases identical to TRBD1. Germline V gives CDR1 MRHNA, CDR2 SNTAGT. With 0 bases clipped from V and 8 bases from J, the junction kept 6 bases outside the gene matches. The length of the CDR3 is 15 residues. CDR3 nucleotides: TGTGCCAGCAGTGACTCGGCAGGGGGAAACGAAAAACTGTTTTTT. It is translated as CASSDSAGGNEKLFF.

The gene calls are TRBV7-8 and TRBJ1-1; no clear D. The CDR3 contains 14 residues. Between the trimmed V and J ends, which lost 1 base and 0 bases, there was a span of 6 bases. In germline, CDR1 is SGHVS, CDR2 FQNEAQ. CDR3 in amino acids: CASSLVRMNTEAFF. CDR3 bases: TGTGCCAGCAGCTTAGTACGAATGAACACTGAAGCTTTCTTT. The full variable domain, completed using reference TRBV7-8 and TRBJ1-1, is GAGVSQSPRYKVAKRGQDVALRCDPISGHVSLFWYQQALGQGPEFLTYFQNEAQLDKSGLPSDRFFAERPEGSVSTLKIQRTQQEDSAVYLCASSLVRMNTEAFFGQGTRLTVV.